These 30 T cell receptor beta chains came from one sample sequenced in a study of blood T cell repertoires in COVID-19. Assay used: immunoSEQ multiplex PCR; TCRdb lists only in-frame clones, some missing. Of fewer than 120,000 clones in the sample, about 75% are singletons; the top ten hold 16%. The sample consisted of peripheral blood. These TCRs come from a woman older than 75 with active or convalescent COVID-19.

This chain joins TRBV2 and TRBJ2-1, with 14 bases aligning to TRBD2. The CDR3 runs 18 residues. After removal of 5 bases from V and 5 bases from J, the junction contained 11 bases not matched to a gene. From germline, CDR1 is SNHLY and CDR2 FYNNEI. The CDR3 spells CASSPTGTSGRRNNEQFF. Written as DNA, the CDR3 is TGTGCCAGCAGTCCAACCGGGACTAGCGGGAGACGCAACAATGAGCAGTTCTTC.

This chain's CDR3 is CASSRGQGPNEKLFF. As DNA, the CDR3 is TGTGCCAGCAGCAGGGGACAGGGACCTAATGAAAAACTGTTTTTT. The chain has TRBV7-9 and TRBJ1-4, with 9 positions matching TRBD1. CDR3 size: 15 residues. Losses at the gene ends were 5 bases for V and 3 bases for J; bases not matched to a gene: 4. Germline CDR1 SEHNR, CDR2 FQNEAQ (reference sequence). The full variable domain, completed using reference TRBV7-9 and TRBJ1-4, is DTGVSQNPRHKITKRGQNVTFRCDPISEHNRLYWYRQTLGQGPEFLTYFQNEAQLEKSRLLSDRFSAERPKGSFSTLEIQRTEQGDSAMYLCASSRGQGPNEKLFFGSGTQLSVL.

The chain is built from TRBV2 and TRBJ2-3; D might be TRBD2 (5 bases). The germline CDR1 and CDR2 sequences are SNHLY and FYNNEI. CDR3 length: 14 residues. The germline V and J ends were trimmed by 6 bases and 2 bases, with 12 bases remaining between them. DNA of the CDR3: TGTGCCAGCAGGTGGACTCGGACCACAGATACGCAGTATTTT. Protein sequence: CASRWTRTTDTQYF.

The rearrangement links TRBV10-3 to TRBJ2-7; a weak D match, TRBD1 (6 bases). V lost 0 bases and J lost 3, with 9 bases in between. The germline V gene encodes CDR1 ENHRY and CDR2 SYGVKD. This CDR3 has 14 residues. In nucleotides, the CDR3 is TGTGCCATCAGTGAGTCGAACAGGGACTACGAGCAGTACTTC. As protein: CAISESNRDYEQYF.

The CDR3 reads CASRQGVTDTQYF. The CDR3 DNA is TGTGCCAGCAGGCAGGGTGTAACAGATACGCAGTATTTT. The chain carries TRBV2 and TRBJ2-3; D is perhaps TRBD1 (5 bases). Trimming stripped 6 bases from V and 3 bases from J, with 10 bases between. Germline CDR1 SNHLY, CDR2 FYNNEI. This CDR3 spans 13 amino acids. The variable domain in full, completed from reference TRBV2 and TRBJ2-3, reads EPEVTQTPSHQVTQMGQEVILRCVPISNHLYFYWYRQILGQKVEFLVSFYNNEISEKSEIFDDQFSVERPDGSNFTLKIRSTKLEDSAMYFCASRQGVTDTQYFGPGTRLTVL.

The CDR3 DNA reads TGTGCCAGCAGCCAGGTGGCAGGGGGAGGTACTGAAGCTTTCTTT. It is translated as CASSQVAGGGTEAFF. The chain employs TRBV14 and TRBJ1-1, with 7 bases aligning to TRBD1. CDR1 SGHDN and CDR2 FVKESK come from the germline V gene. The V gene end was trimmed by 3 bases and the J gene end by 5 bases; junction bases not matched to a gene: 9. The CDR3 contains 15 residues. Combining the CDR3 with reference TRBV14 and TRBJ1-1 gives the whole variable domain EAGVTQFPSHSVIEKGQTVTLRCDPISGHDNLYWYRRVMGKEIKFLLHFVKESKQDESGMPNNRFLAERTGGTYSTLKVQPAELEDSGVYFCASSQVAGGGTEAFFGQGTRLTVV.

As DNA, the CDR3 is TGTGCCACCAGCAGACCAAACCCGGGACTACCCCCATTCTCCTACAATGAGCAGTTCTTC. Protein: CATSRPNPGLPPFSYNEQFF. The V call is TRBV15, the J call TRBJ2-1; 7 nucleotides line up with TRBD2. J was trimmed by 0 bases and V by 2 bases; bases with no gene match: 16. The CDR3 has 20 residues. Germline assignment: CDR1 LNHNV and CDR2 YYDKDF (reference sequence).

The CDR3 DNA reads as TGTGCCAGCTCACCGCAACTAGCGGGATTTTACGAGCAGTACTTC. Protein sequence: CASSPQLAGFYEQYF. V and J are TRBV18 and TRBJ2-7; 10 bases are a match to TRBD2. Germline values: CDR1 KGHSH, CDR2 LQKENI. Trimming cost V 3 bases and J 4 bases; bases outside gene matches: 6. The CDR3 totals 15 residues.

This sequence joins TRBV2 and TRBJ2-7; no clear D. CDR3 size: 14 residues. V lost 0 bases to trimming and J lost 3 bases, with 9 bases between them. Germline assignment: CDR1 SNHLY and CDR2 FYNNEI. CDR3 protein: CASSEAPEDYEQYF. The CDR3 DNA reads TGTGCCAGCAGTGAAGCGCCTGAGGACTACGAGCAGTACTTC.

This clone was recorded only once. The V call is TRBV3-1 (or the pseudogene TRBV3-2), the J call TRBJ2-3; possible D gene TRBD2, 5 bases. Germline CDR1 and CDR2: LGHDT and YNNKEL (reference sequence). The CDR3 length is 14 residues. Trimming shortened V by 7 bases and J by 2 bases, and 13 bases separated the two germline ends. This CDR3 is CASTLGADTDTQYF. The CDR3 region has the DNA TGTGCCAGCACCCTGGGAGCGGACACAGATACGCAGTATTTT.

The CDR3 reads CASSLEGSPNTEAFF. The CDR3 DNA is TGTGCCAGCAGCTTAGAAGGGAGCCCGAACACTGAAGCTTTCTTT. This chain joins TRBV7-2 and TRBJ1-1, with D unclear. Germline CDR1 reads SGHTA; CDR2 reads FQGNSA. V lost 1 base and J lost 1, with 10 bases in between. The CDR3 loop spans 15 amino acids.

This chain uses TRBV5-4 with TRBJ2-2, with 10 positions matching TRBD1. V was clipped by 3 bases and J by 5 bases; unmatched bases: 7. This CDR3 comprises 16 residues. Germline loops: CDR1 SGHNT, CDR2 YYREEE (reference sequence). As DNA, the CDR3 is TGTGCCAGCAGCTACCCGGGACAGGGGTGGACCGGGGAGCTGTTTTTT. It yields the protein CASSYPGQGWTGELFF.

This clone was detected once. This chain connects TRBV3-1 (or the pseudogene TRBV3-2) to TRBJ2-3; the match to TRBD1 covers 8 bases. From germline, CDR1 is LGHDT and CDR2 YNNKEL (reference sequence). Trimming cost V 5 bases and J 6 bases; bases outside gene matches: 13. This CDR3 is built from 16 residues. In DNA, the CDR3 is TGTGCCAGCAGCTTTAATGCAGGGGGCGCGACGGATACGCAGTATTTT. Its translation: CASSFNAGGATDTQYF.

The chain couples TRBV6-5 to TRBJ2-5; TRBD2 matches at 7 bases. V lost 4 bases to trimming and J lost 4 bases; unmatched junction nucleotides: 6. This CDR3 has 14 amino acids. Germline loops: CDR1 MNHEY, CDR2 SVGAGI. CDR3 region: CASSSSGTVETQYF. The CDR3 nucleotides read TGTGCCAGCAGTTCCAGCGGGACGGTAGAGACCCAGTACTTC.

Details on this clone: An end of the junction does not agree with germline; a read error may underlie this. This chain joins TRBV5-4 and TRBJ2-5; 7 nucleotides line up with TRBD1. CDR1 SGHNT and CDR2 YYREEE come from the germline V gene (reference sequence). This CDR3 contains 14 residues. The CDR3, as DNA: TGTGCCAGCAGCTTGGGACAGGGTGAAGAGACTCAGTACTTC. Protein: CASSLGQGEETQYF.

The chain carries TRBV6-5 and TRBJ2-7, with 12 positions matching TRBD2. This CDR3 is 13 amino acids long. J was trimmed by 12 bases and V by 6 bases; bases with no gene match: 9. Per the germline V gene, CDR1 is MNHEY and CDR2 is SVGAGI. In DNA, the CDR3 is TGTGCCAGCAGAGAGACTAGCGGGAGTGAGTCGTACTTC. Amino acid sequence: CASRETSGSESYF.

The chain carries TRBV18 and TRBJ1-5, with TRBD1 matching over 7 bases. CDR3 length equals 16 residues. Germline loops: CDR1 KGHSH, CDR2 LQKENI. Unmatched junction bases numbered 13, after V lost 5 bases and J lost 6 bases. CDR3 nucleotide sequence: TGTGCCAGCTCAGGCCGAACGAGGGGGCTGGGTCAGCCCCAGCATTTT. Protein: CASSGRTRGLGQPQHF. Variable domain in full (rest from reference TRBV18 and TRBJ1-5): NAGVMQNPRHLVRRRGQEARLRCSPMKGHSHVYWYRQLPEEGLKFMVYLQKENIIDESGMPKERFSAEFPKEGPSILRIQQVVRGDSAAYFCASSGRTRGLGQPQHFGDGTRLSIL.

V and J are TRBV7-2 and TRBJ1-3; 7 nucleotides align to TRBD1. Per germline, CDR1 SGHTA and CDR2 FQGNSA. The CDR3 totals 16 residues. Trimming cost V 4 bases and J 0 bases; bases outside gene matches: 6. CDR3 in amino acids: CASSSHRGSSGNTIYF. CDR3 DNA sequence: TGTGCCAGCAGCTCACACAGGGGCTCCTCTGGAAACACCATATATTTT.

The genes are TRBV2 and TRBJ1-2; D not resolved. V lost 4 bases and J lost 8, with 17 bases in between. The length of the CDR3 is 14 residues. Germline CDR1 is SNHLY and CDR2 is FYNNEI. The DNA for the CDR3 is TGTGCCAGCAGTGCAGGACTTTCTCTGCGGGGCTACACCTTC. Protein sequence: CASSAGLSLRGYTF.

The genes are TRBV28 and TRBJ1-5; 7 bases line up with TRBD1. The CDR3 totals 18 residues. The germline CDR1 and CDR2 sequences are MDHEN and SYDVKM. Trimming at V came to 5 bases and at J to 6 bases, leaving 19 bases not matched to a gene. Here the CDR3 DNA reads TGTGCCAGCAGTATGACGGTATACAGGGGCGGGCGTGTTCAGCCCCAGCATTTT. Its protein is CASSMTVYRGGRVQPQHF.

This clone has just one count. The chain combines TRBV7-3 with TRBJ1-1; 7 bases agree with TRBD1. Germline V CDR1 and CDR2: SGHTA, FQGTGA. The CDR3 totals 13 residues. The ends lost 5 bases at V and 4 bases at J; junction bases unmatched: 4. Written as DNA, the CDR3 is TGTGCCAGCAGCAAACAGGGGCTCACTGAAGCTTTCTTT. Its translation: CASSKQGLTEAFF.

The J gene is TRBJ2-1, the V gene TRBV5-1, with TRBD2 identical over 11 bases. J lost 10 bases, V lost 0 bases, and 9 bases had no gene match. CDR3 length: 16 residues. Per germline, CDR1 SGHRS and CDR2 YFSETQ. CDR3 amino acids: CASSLGGLAALGEQFF. The CDR3 bases are TGCGCCAGCAGCTTGGGGGGACTAGCGGCCCTAGGGGAGCAGTTCTTC.

This chain uses TRBV9 with TRBJ2-2; 12 nucleotides align to TRBD2. The CDR3 spans 17 residues. V lost 0 bases to trimming and J lost 5 bases; unmatched junction nucleotides: 5. Germline CDR1 SGDLS, CDR2 YYNGEE. The CDR3 region is CASSVGPLAGGTGELFF. The CDR3 DNA reads TGTGCCAGCAGCGTAGGCCCGCTAGCGGGAGGGACCGGGGAGCTGTTTTTT.

In DNA, the CDR3 is TGCGCCAGCAGCATATCGGACTTAACAGATACGCAGTATTTT. Protein sequence: CASSISDLTDTQYF. This chain uses TRBV5-1 with TRBJ2-3, with a tentative D call TRBD2 (5 bases). This CDR3 spans 14 amino acids. V lost 4 bases and J 3 bases, leaving 12 bases between the germline ends. The germline gives CDR1 SGHRS, CDR2 YFSETQ.

This chain connects TRBV7-2 to TRBJ2-2, with 14 bases lining up with TRBD2. The CDR3 length is 19 residues. The junction had 9 bases not matched to a gene; V was cut back by 1 base and J by 5 bases. CDR1 is SGHTA, CDR2 FQGNSA, per germline. The chain's CDR3 is CASSLVGGTSGRRTGELFF. CDR3 sequence (DNA): TGTGCCAGCAGCTTAGTAGGGGGGACTAGCGGGAGAAGGACCGGGGAGCTGTTTTTT.

V usage is TRBV2 and J usage is TRBJ2-1, with unresolved D. The CDR3 has 11 residues. Germline V gives CDR1 SNHLY, CDR2 FYNNEI. V was pared by 4 bases and J by 4 bases, with 2 bases between. The chain's CDR3 is CASSAYNEQFF. The CDR3, as DNA: TGTGCCAGCAGTGCTTACAATGAGCAGTTCTTC.

Only a few counts were recorded for this clone. V usage is TRBV3-1 (or the pseudogene TRBV3-2) and J usage is TRBJ2-7; 7 nucleotides agree with TRBD1. This CDR3 has 15 amino acids. Germline V gene data show CDR1 as LGHDT and CDR2 as YNNKEL (reference sequence). V gave up 4 bases and J gave up 4 bases; unmatched junction bases: 10. The DNA of the CDR3 is TGTGCCAGCAGCCCGACGACAGGGCTTGGGTACGAGCAGTACTTC. Its translation: CASSPTTGLGYEQYF.

The rearrangement uses TRBV5-1 and TRBJ1-6; D is unclear. With 0 bases removed from V and 10 bases from J, the gap between germline ends came to 20 bases. CDR3 length equals 17 residues. CDR1 is SGHRS and CDR2 is YFSETQ in the germline V gene. The CDR3 is CASSLGSDRRGGSPLHF. CDR3 bases: TGCGCCAGCAGCTTGGGGTCGGACCGGAGAGGAGGGTCACCCCTCCACTTT.

The chain couples TRBV28 to TRBJ1-2; TRBD1 agrees at 9 bases. CDR1 is MDHEN and CDR2 is SYDVKM in the germline V gene. V gave up 5 bases and J gave up 0 bases; unmatched junction bases: 16. The CDR3 sequence is 19 residues long. Here the CDR3 reads CASSPPGTGFIGANYGYTF. CDR3 DNA sequence: TGTGCCAGCAGTCCACCCGGGACAGGGTTCATCGGAGCTAACTATGGCTACACCTTC.

This clone was detected only a few times. The rearrangement joins TRBV3-1 (or the pseudogene TRBV3-2) to TRBJ2-1; TRBD2 matches at 8 bases. Germline lookup yields CDR1 LGHDT and CDR2 YNNKEL (reference sequence). The CDR3 sequence is 14 residues long. J was trimmed by 7 bases and V by 4 bases; bases with no gene match: 6. CDR3 DNA: TGTGCCAGCAGCCTTATAGCGGGAACAAATGAGCAGTTCTTC. Translation: CASSLIAGTNEQFF.